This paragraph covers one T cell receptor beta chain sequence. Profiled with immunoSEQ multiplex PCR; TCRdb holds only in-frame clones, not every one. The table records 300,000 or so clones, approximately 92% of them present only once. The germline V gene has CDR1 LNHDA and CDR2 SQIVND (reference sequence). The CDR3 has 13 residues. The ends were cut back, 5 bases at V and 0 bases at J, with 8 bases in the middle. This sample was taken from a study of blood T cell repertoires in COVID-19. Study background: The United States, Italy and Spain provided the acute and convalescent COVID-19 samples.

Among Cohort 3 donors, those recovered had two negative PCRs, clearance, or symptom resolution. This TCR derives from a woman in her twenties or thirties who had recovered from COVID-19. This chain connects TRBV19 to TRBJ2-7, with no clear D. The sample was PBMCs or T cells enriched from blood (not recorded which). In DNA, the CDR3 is TGTGCCAGTAGTTCCCTAAGCTCCTACGAGCAGTACTTC. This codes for CASSSLSSYEQYF.